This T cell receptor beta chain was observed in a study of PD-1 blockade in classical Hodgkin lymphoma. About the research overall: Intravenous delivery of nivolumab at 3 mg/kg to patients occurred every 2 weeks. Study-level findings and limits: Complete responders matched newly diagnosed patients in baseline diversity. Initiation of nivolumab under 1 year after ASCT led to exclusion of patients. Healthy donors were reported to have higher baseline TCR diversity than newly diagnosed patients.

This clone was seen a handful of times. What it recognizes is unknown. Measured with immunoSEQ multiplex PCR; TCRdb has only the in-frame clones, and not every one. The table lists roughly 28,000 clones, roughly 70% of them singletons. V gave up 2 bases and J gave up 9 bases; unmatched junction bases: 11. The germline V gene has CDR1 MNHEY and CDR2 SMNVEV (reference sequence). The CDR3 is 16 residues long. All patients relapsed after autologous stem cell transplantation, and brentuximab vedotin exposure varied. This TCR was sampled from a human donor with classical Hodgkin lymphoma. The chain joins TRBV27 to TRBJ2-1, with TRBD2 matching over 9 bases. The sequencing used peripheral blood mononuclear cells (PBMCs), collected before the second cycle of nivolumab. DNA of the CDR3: TGTGCCAGCAGTTTAGTAGGGCTAGCGGGAATGCGTGAGCAGTTCTTC. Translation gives CASSLVGLAGMREQFF.